This T cell receptor (beta chain) derives from a study of blood T cells in healthy people across ages. Points from the study as a whole: Diversity figures based on one million T cells were deemed too low.

This CDR3 contains 14 residues. Trimming stripped 7 bases from V and 0 bases from J, with 9 bases between. It was about 9.4 milliliters of peripheral blood that were drawn from each donor. A remark on this clonotype: No antigen is known for it.

PCR was performed a second time for about 7 to 12 cycles using a sample-barcoded 5' primer and a J-beta primer mix. TCRdb re-called the 5' RACE reads through MiXCR, storing one row per CDR3 protein. The table includes about 780,000 distinct CDR3 sequences, around half detected once. This TCR was sampled from an elderly man in good health. The source material was blood. The V and J genes are TRBV12-3 or TRBV12-4 and TRBJ2-2; D uncertain. CDR3 bases: TGTGCCAGCAACCTAATTACGAACACCGGGGAGCTGTTTTTT. Protein sequence: CASNLITNTGELFF.